Included here is one TCR beta chain sequence, with context. Source study methods: Estimated nucleated cell counts came from reference gene primer amplification. Clones were sequenced by immunoSEQ multiplex PCR, and TCRdb holds only the in-frame ones, with some missing. V and J calls plus clone size are reproduced from that table; the DNA served to infer D and trimming. The data contain fewer than 300,000 clones, about four fifths of them singletons. The data belong to a study of blood T cell repertoires in COVID-19. The germline V gene encodes CDR1 GTSNPN and CDR2 SVGIG (reference sequence). The CDR3 extends over 14 amino acids. Trimming removed 4 bases at V and 8 bases at J, with 20 bases between.

The sequencing sample was made of peripheral blood. This chain joins TRBV30 and TRBJ1-2; D is possibly TRBD1 (6 bases). This sequence originates from a man of 80 years or more with acute or convalescent COVID-19. Here the CDR3 DNA reads TGTGCCTGGACTCTTACAGGGACCCTTCGGGGCTACACCTTC. Translated, it gives CAWTLTGTLRGYTF.